This T cell receptor (beta chain) derives from a study of neurological immune-mediated disorders. Study results and limitations: Expansion of TCR clones was greatest in HTLV-1-associated myelopathy and smallest in multiple sclerosis, where it fell below that of healthy controls. Private repertoires in all groups were suggested, as expanded clones shared no CDR3 amino acid sequences across subjects.

V dropped 6 bases and J dropped 7 bases, with 12 bases sitting between them. CDR3 length: 12 residues. Germline CDR1 LNHDA, CDR2 SQIVND (reference sequence). Unsorted libraries were generated from 2 million PBMCs. These cells had been stored in RNAlater at -80 C. Concerning this clonotype itself: What it recognizes is unknown.

The cDNA was produced through 5'RACE with 10-nucleotide random UMIs. TCRdb itself ran the 5' RACE reads through MiXCR, one entry per CDR3 protein. The sample records 25,000 to 35,000 distinct CDR3 sequences, over 12% being singletons. The V and J genes are TRBV19 and TRBJ1-2, with a weak D call TRBD1 (5 bases). The sample comprised PBMCs. The receptor was derived from a man in his sixties or seventies in good health. The CDR3 protein is CASSVLGTGYTF. CDR3 bases: TGTGCCAGTAGCGTCCTCGGGACTGGCTACACCTTC.